These 32 T cell receptor beta chains were sequenced from one sample in a study of blood T cell repertoires in COVID-19 (dated by TCRdb to 2018 to 2020). Receptors were amplified or captured by the immunoSEQ multiplex PCR assay. TCRdb retrieved this table from immuneACCESS and kept in-frame rearrangements only. Not all clones are present; in checked studies, unresolved V genes account for under half, and no reason is known for the remainder. A total of fewer than 200,000 clones appear in this sample, more than 65% of them only once. Of the sample, about 11% is held by the ten largest clones. The material sequenced was peripheral blood. These receptors originate from a man aged 65 to 79 with active or convalescent COVID-19.

This rearrangement joins TRBV24-1 to TRBJ2-1, with D possibly TRBD2 on 6 matching bases. V was clipped by 4 bases and J by 4 bases, with 16 bases between them. The CDR3 has 16 amino acids. CDR1 is KGHDR and CDR2 is SFDVKD in the germline V gene. For the CDR3, the DNA is TGTGCCACCAGTGACCCAATAGCGGTTGATTACAATGAGCAGTTCTTC. It yields the protein CATSDPIAVDYNEQFF.

This clone turned up a few times. The chain joins TRBV28 to TRBJ1-5, with a tentative D call TRBD1 (6 bases). The CDR3 extends over 13 amino acids. Germline loops: CDR1 MDHEN, CDR2 SYDVKM. V was cut by 5 bases and J by 6 bases, with 11 bases left in between. The CDR3 region is CASSRQGIQPQHF. The CDR3 DNA sequence: TGTGCCAGCAGTAGGCAGGGGATTCAGCCCCAGCATTTT.

The chain carries TRBV10-2 and TRBJ1-2, with D tentatively TRBD1 (6 bases). The germline gives CDR1 WSHSY, CDR2 SAAADI. This CDR3 region has 15 residues. V was trimmed by 4 bases and J by 6 bases, leaving 18 bases between them. CDR3 in amino acids: CASSGGGAGAHGYTF. In DNA, the CDR3 is TGCGCCAGCAGTGGCGGAGGCGCAGGGGCGCATGGCTACACCTTC.

The chain joins TRBV7-8 to TRBJ1-5; TRBD1 matches at 7 bases. Unmatched junction bases numbered 7, after V lost 1 base and J lost 4 bases. This CDR3 contains 16 residues. Germline-derived CDR1 and CDR2 are SGHVS and FQNEAQ. The CDR3: CASSLVSGRGNQPQHF. The CDR3 DNA sequence: TGTGCCAGCAGCTTAGTTTCAGGCAGGGGGAATCAGCCCCAGCATTTT.

V gene TRBV9 combines with J gene TRBJ2-6; D is possibly TRBD1 (5 bases). Germline CDR1 and CDR2: SGDLS and YYNGEE. CDR3 length equals 20 residues. Trimming took off 3 bases at V and 0 bases at J, with 22 bases between the two ends. The chain's CDR3 is CASSAYLRGVSNSGANVLTF. CDR3 nucleotides: TGTGCCAGCAGCGCGTACCTTAGGGGCGTCTCTAACTCTGGGGCCAACGTCCTGACTTTC.

This clone is a singleton in its sample. The V and J genes are TRBV24-1 and TRBJ2-5; D may be TRBD2 (5 bases). Between the trimmed V and J ends, which lost 4 bases and 2 bases, there was a span of 13 bases. The germline gives CDR1 KGHDR, CDR2 SFDVKD. The CDR3 is 15 residues long. Written as DNA, the CDR3 is TGTGCCACCAGTGACCCCCCCACGGGACAAGAGACCCAGTACTTC. Protein: CATSDPPTGQETQYF.

In this sample, this clone turned up once. The DNA of the CDR3 is TGTGCCATCAGTGAAGGGGGTTCCCAAGATACGCAGTATTTT. As protein: CAISEGGSQDTQYF. The chain is built from TRBV10-3 and TRBJ2-3, with D perhaps matching TRBD1 (6 bases). CDR1 and CDR2 from the germline V gene are ENHRY and SYGVKD. The V gene lost 3 bases and the J gene lost 5 bases, with 12 bases spanning the gap. CDR3 size: 14 residues.

Written as DNA, the CDR3 is TGTGCCAGCAGTGAGAGGACTAGCGGGAGGTACGAGCAGTACTTC. This codes for CASSERTSGRYEQYF. V is TRBV27 and J is TRBJ2-7, with TRBD2 identical over 14 bases. Germline CDR1 reads MNHEY; CDR2 reads SMNVEV (reference sequence). This CDR3 has 15 amino acids. The junction had 4 bases not matched to a gene; V was cut back by 5 bases and J by 4 bases.

This chain uses TRBV30 with TRBJ2-1; unclear D gene. V lost 0 bases to trimming and J lost 9 bases, with 12 bases between them. The CDR3 runs 13 residues. Germline V lookup: CDR1 GTSNPN, CDR2 SVGIG (reference sequence). As DNA, the CDR3 is TGTGCCTGGAGTGTAACCGCGAAGCGTGAGCAGTTCTTC. Protein sequence: CAWSVTAKREQFF.

The rearrangement joins TRBV28 to TRBJ1-3; no clear D. This CDR3 spans 14 amino acids. Trimming shortened V by 3 bases and J by 4 bases, and 10 bases separated the two germline ends. CDR1 and CDR2 (germline): MDHEN, SYDVKM. CDR3 DNA: TGTGCCAGCAGTTTCGGGCGGGTGGGAAACACCATATATTTT. It translates to CASSFGRVGNTIYF.

The CDR3 spells CASSRGHSLNEKLFF. In DNA, the CDR3 is TGCGCCAGCAGCCGGGGACATAGCCTTAATGAAAAACTGTTTTTT. The rearrangement links TRBV4-3 to TRBJ1-4; maybe TRBD1 (6 bases). The germline gives CDR1 LGHNA, CDR2 YSLEER. Between the trimmed V and J ends, which lost 4 bases and 4 bases, there was a span of 13 bases. The CDR3 spans 15 residues.

V is TRBV18 and J is TRBJ1-5; D unresolved. In germline, CDR1 is KGHSH, CDR2 LQKENI. V lost 3 bases and J lost 5, with 8 bases in between. The length of the CDR3 is 13 residues. The CDR3 region has the DNA TGTGCCAGCTCACCCAACTTTGATCAGCCCCAGCATTTT. Translating it yields CASSPNFDQPQHF.

The gene calls are TRBV7-2 and TRBJ2-5; 8 bases map to TRBD2. V was clipped by 5 bases and J by 4 bases; unmatched bases: 21. Germline-derived CDR1 and CDR2 are SGHTA and FQGNSA. The CDR3 totals 19 residues. The CDR3 region is CASSGPIPSEREWRETQYF. DNA for the CDR3: TGTGCCAGCAGCGGACCTATACCCTCCGAGCGGGAGTGGAGAGAGACCCAGTACTTC.

The genes are TRBV19 and TRBJ2-6; 7 nucleotides agree with TRBD1. Germline values: CDR1 LNHDA, CDR2 SQIVND (reference sequence). The CDR3 loop spans 15 amino acids. Trimming cost V 8 bases and J 0 bases; bases outside gene matches: 4. The CDR3: CASRDRPSGANVLTF. The CDR3 nucleotides read TGTGCCAGTCGGGACAGACCCTCTGGGGCCAACGTCCTGACTTTC.

The rearrangement joins TRBV18 to TRBJ2-2; no clear D. This CDR3 has 17 amino acids. V was shortened by 3 bases and J by 5 bases, with 19 bases between the two germline ends. Germline values: CDR1 KGHSH, CDR2 LQKENI. CDR3: CASSPFSAGANTGELFF. The CDR3 nucleotides read TGTGCCAGCTCACCCTTCAGTGCCGGAGCCAATACCGGGGAGCTGTTTTTT.

This chain joins TRBV5-5 and TRBJ1-1; no reliable D call. This CDR3 spans 17 amino acids. CDR1 is SGHKS and CDR2 is YYEKEE in the germline V gene (reference sequence). The V end was cut by 4 bases, the J end by 1 base, with 20 bases between. CDR3 bases: TGTGCCAGCAGCCCGAGGGTATGGATGATGACGAACACTGAAGCTTTCTTT. Protein product: CASSPRVWMMTNTEAFF.

The J gene is TRBJ2-2, the V gene TRBV3-1 (or the pseudogene TRBV3-2); 7 nucleotides agree with TRBD2. The ends lost 1 base at V and 4 bases at J; junction bases unmatched: 6. The CDR3 sequence is 16 residues long. The germline CDR1 and CDR2 sequences are LGHDT and YNNKEL (reference sequence). The CDR3 loop reads CASSQGGGSFTGELFF. The CDR3 bases are TGTGCCAGCAGCCAAGGAGGCGGGAGTTTCACCGGGGAGCTGTTTTTT.

This rearrangement joins TRBV5-1 to TRBJ1-1; 7 bases are a match to TRBD1. Trimming removed 4 bases from V and 0 bases from J; junction bases left unmatched: 9. CDR3 length: 16 amino acids. Germline V CDR1 and CDR2: SGHRS, YFSETQ. The CDR3 DNA is TGCGCCAGCAGCCTCGGTGGGCAGGGGGTGAACACTGAAGCTTTCTTT. As protein: CASSLGGQGVNTEAFF. Using reference TRBV5-1 and TRBJ1-1 for the parts outside the CDR3, the full variable domain is KAGVTQTPRYLIKTRGQQVTLSCSPISGHRSVSWYQQTPGQGLQFLFEYFSETQRNKGNFPGRFSGRQFSNSRSEMNVSTLELGDSALYLCASSLGGQGVNTEAFFGQGTRLTVV.

This clone was picked up a small number of times. J is TRBJ2-7 and V is TRBV3-1 (or the pseudogene TRBV3-2), with TRBD2 as a possible D gene (5 bases). Germline CDR1 is LGHDT and CDR2 is YNNKEL (reference sequence). V was shortened by 2 bases and J by 1 base, with 9 bases between the two germline ends. CDR3 length equals 14 residues. The CDR3 reads CASSQRRESYEQYF. The CDR3 DNA reads as TGTGCCAGCAGCCAAAGACGGGAATCCTACGAGCAGTACTTC.

This clone was seen a handful of times. The chain has TRBV27 and TRBJ1-2; D not resolved. Germline-derived CDR1 and CDR2 are MNHEY and SMNVEV (reference sequence). V lost 2 bases and J 0 bases, leaving 10 bases between the germline ends. CDR3 length: 15 amino acids. CDR3 sequence: CASSLGTEPNYGYTF. CDR3 nucleotide sequence: TGTGCCAGCAGTTTAGGAACAGAGCCTAACTATGGCTACACCTTC.

CDR3 in amino acids: CASKEAGLAGYNEQFF. The DNA of the CDR3 is TGTGCCAGCAAGGAGGCGGGGCTAGCGGGTTACAATGAGCAGTTCTTC. V gene TRBV2 combines with J gene TRBJ2-1; 8 bases line up with TRBD2. Losses at the gene ends were 7 bases for V and 4 bases for J; bases not matched to a gene: 12. The V gene's germline CDR1 is SNHLY and CDR2 FYNNEI. The CDR3 runs to 16 residues. Using reference TRBV2 and TRBJ2-1 for the parts outside the CDR3, the full variable domain is EPEVTQTPSHQVTQMGQEVILRCVPISNHLYFYWYRQILGQKVEFLVSFYNNEISEKSEIFDDQFSVERPDGSNFTLKIRSTKLEDSAMYFCASKEAGLAGYNEQFFGPGTRLTVL.

This clone was picked up a small number of times. The chain combines TRBV6-5 with TRBJ1-1; D is uncertain. Germline lookup yields CDR1 MNHEY and CDR2 SVGAGI. This CDR3 has 13 residues. V was pared by 8 bases and J by 3 bases, with 13 bases between. The CDR3 coding sequence is TGTGCCAGCCGCCCGACGGGATACACTGAAGCTTTCTTT. It specifies CASRPTGYTEAFF.

This chain joins TRBV18 and TRBJ1-5, with TRBD1 identical over 9 bases. The CDR3 loop spans 15 amino acids. Losses at the gene ends were 3 bases for V and 4 bases for J; bases not matched to a gene: 4. Germline V gene lookup returns CDR1 KGHSH and CDR2 LQKENI. The CDR3 bases are TGTGCCAGCTCACCTGGGACAGGGTGGAATCAGCCCCAGCATTTT. It encodes CASSPGTGWNQPQHF.

J is TRBJ1-4 and V is TRBV2; possible D gene TRBD1, 6 bases. The germline gives CDR1 SNHLY, CDR2 FYNNEI. This CDR3 has 16 amino acids. Trimming removed 6 bases at V and 8 bases at J, with 22 bases between. Here the CDR3 DNA reads TGTGCCAGCAGGGACTTAAGTGTGGGGGCGAACGAAAAACTGTTTTTT. It yields the protein CASRDLSVGANEKLFF.

The chain combines TRBV6-6 with TRBJ2-1, with 10 bases fitting TRBD1. CDR1 MNHNY and CDR2 SVGAGI come from the germline V gene (reference sequence). This CDR3 spans 15 amino acids. V lost 2 bases and J lost 6; bases outside the gene matches: 4. CDR3 coding DNA: TGTGCCAGCAGTTACGGCGGGACAGGGGTCAATGAGCAGTTCTTC. It specifies CASSYGGTGVNEQFF.

The rearrangement uses TRBV19 and TRBJ2-1, with 7 bases matching TRBD1. The junction had 7 bases not matched to a gene; V was cut back by 7 bases and J by 10 bases. Germline-derived CDR1 and CDR2 are LNHDA and SQIVND (reference sequence). The CDR3 length is 12 residues. CDR3 sequence reads: CASTHRGEEQFF. CDR3 sequence (DNA): TGTGCCAGTACCCACAGGGGAGAGGAGCAGTTCTTC.

The chain links TRBV18 to TRBJ1-1; D might be TRBD1 (6 bases). This CDR3 has 15 amino acids. CDR1 and CDR2 (germline): KGHSH, LQKENI. The V end was cut by 1 base, the J end by 5 bases, with 14 bases between. CDR3 loop: CASSPRLTQGTEAFF. CDR3 DNA sequence: TGTGCCAGCTCACCACGTTTGACCCAGGGGACTGAAGCTTTCTTT.

This clone appeared once. The chain couples TRBV6-5 to TRBJ1-3; D may be TRBD1 (5 bases). V was cut by 7 bases and J by 4 bases, with 17 bases left in between. In germline, CDR1 is MNHEY, CDR2 SVGAGI. The CDR3 is 15 amino acids. The chain's CDR3 is CASTLRSGRGNTIYF. DNA of the CDR3: TGTGCCAGCACCCTTAGGTCAGGGCGCGGAAACACCATATATTTT.

This clone was recorded a few times. Other DNA sequences within the sample encode an identical CDR3. CDR3 DNA: TGTGCCAGCAGTCCGGGACAGACCTACGAGCAGTACTTC. Protein product: CASSPGQTYEQYF. The chain carries TRBV28 and TRBJ2-7, with 7 bases matching TRBD1. The V and J ends lost 5 bases and 2 bases, in that order; junction bases with no gene match: 3. In germline, CDR1 is MDHEN, CDR2 SYDVKM. The CDR3 covers 13 residues.

V gene TRBV9 combines with J gene TRBJ2-7, with TRBD1 matching over 7 bases. Per the germline V gene, CDR1 is SGDLS and CDR2 is YYNGEE. With 4 bases clipped from V and 2 bases from J, the junction kept 6 bases outside the gene matches. The CDR3 loop spans 14 amino acids. The DNA of the CDR3 is TGTGCCAGCAGCCCGGGACAGAGGACCTACGAGCAGTACTTC. Amino acids: CASSPGQRTYEQYF.

The J gene is TRBJ2-1, the V gene TRBV18; TRBD1 agrees at 10 bases. Germline V lookup: CDR1 KGHSH, CDR2 LQKENI. J was trimmed by 6 bases and V by 6 bases; bases with no gene match: 11. This CDR3 comprises 16 residues. Here the CDR3 reads CASSTRQGATSNEQFF. CDR3 sequence (DNA): TGTGCCAGCTCCACACGACAGGGGGCAACTAGCAATGAGCAGTTCTTC.

The chain joins TRBV24-1 to TRBJ2-7, with 9 bases that match TRBD2. The V segment lost 4 bases and the J segment 5 bases; nucleotides outside the gene matches: 11. Per the germline V gene, CDR1 is KGHDR and CDR2 is SFDVKD. This CDR3 contains 16 residues. The CDR3 coding sequence is TGTGCCACCAGTGAGGGGGGTAGCGGGAGCAGCGACGAGCAGTACTTC. Translated, it gives CATSEGGSGSSDEQYF.